The 18 T cell receptor beta chains below all came from one sample that was sequenced in a study of blood T cell repertoires in COVID-19. Only in-frame clones appear in the TCRdb table, and some are missing; sequencing was by immunoSEQ multiplex PCR. The data hold 110,000 to 150,000 clones, with around 80% observed a single time. The sample taken for sequencing was PBMCs or T cells enriched from blood (not recorded which). These receptors were collected from a woman aged 45-59 years who had recovered from COVID-19.

V and J are TRBV10-3 and TRBJ2-3, with D hard to call. This CDR3 is 16 amino acids long. Trimming took off 4 bases at V and 2 bases at J, with 16 bases between the two ends. Germline V gene lookup returns CDR1 ENHRY and CDR2 SYGVKD. CDR3: CAISGGSEVTTDTQYF. CDR3 sequence (DNA): TGTGCCATCAGTGGAGGCAGCGAGGTAACCACAGATACGCAGTATTTT.

This clone has just a few counts. The rearrangement joins TRBV2 to TRBJ1-1; TRBD1 matches 7 bases. Looked up from germline, CDR1 is SNHLY and CDR2 is FYNNEI. The V segment lost 8 bases and the J segment 5 bases; nucleotides outside the gene matches: 8. The CDR3 loop spans 13 amino acids. CDR3 bases: TGTGCCAGCCTTACAGGGGCCGGAACTGAAGCTTTCTTT. It codes for CASLTGAGTEAFF. The full variable domain, its missing parts supplied by reference TRBV2 and TRBJ1-1, is EPEVTQTPSHQVTQMGQEVILRCVPISNHLYFYWYRQILGQKVEFLVSFYNNEISEKSEIFDDQFSVERPDGSNFTLKIRSTKLEDSAMYFCASLTGAGTEAFFGQGTRLTVV.

The chain uses TRBV7-8 and TRBJ2-7; D remains unclear. V was shortened by 5 bases and J by 5 bases, with 19 bases between the two germline ends. This CDR3 comprises 15 residues. Germline CDR1 and CDR2: SGHVS and FQNEAQ. CDR3 loop: CASSPGRVSNHEQYF. In DNA form, the CDR3 reads TGTGCCAGCAGCCCCGGTCGGGTTTCGAATCACGAGCAGTACTTC.

This chain joins TRBV6-4 and TRBJ1-1; D gene ambiguous. Germline CDR1 and CDR2: MRHNA and SNTAGT. The CDR3 totals 15 residues. V was cut by 7 bases and J by 4 bases, with 19 bases left in between. The chain's CDR3 is CASTLVGESSTEAFF. CDR3 nucleotide sequence: TGTGCCAGCACCCTTGTCGGGGAGTCGAGCACTGAAGCTTTCTTT.

The J gene is TRBJ2-7, the V gene TRBV3-1 (or the pseudogene TRBV3-2); 11 nucleotides align to TRBD2. CDR1 LGHDT and CDR2 YNNKEL come from the germline V gene (reference sequence). The CDR3 is made up of 16 amino acids. The junction had 12 bases not matched to a gene; V was cut back by 4 bases and J by 7 bases. This chain's CDR3 is CASSPYRGSGGEEQYF. CDR3 in DNA: TGTGCCAGCAGCCCCTACCGGGGTAGCGGGGGGGAAGAGCAGTACTTC.

The chain has TRBV11-2 and TRBJ2-2, with D unresolved. This CDR3 spans 12 amino acids. V was pared by 4 bases and J by 7 bases, with 7 bases between. Germline CDR1 is SGHAT and CDR2 is FQNNGV. The CDR3 region is CASSSNFGELFF. DNA for the CDR3: TGTGCCAGCAGCTCTAACTTCGGGGAGCTGTTTTTT.

The rearrangement uses TRBV24-1 and TRBJ2-1; D gene uncertain. The CDR3 has 11 residues. V was shortened by 4 bases and J by 8 bases, with 5 bases between the two germline ends. Germline values: CDR1 KGHDR, CDR2 SFDVKD. The CDR3 DNA reads as TGTGCCACCAGTGACCCCTATGAGCAGTTCTTC. Protein product: CATSDPYEQFF.

The chain carries TRBV19 and TRBJ1-4, with D maybe TRBD1 (5 bases). Germline assignment: CDR1 LNHDA and CDR2 SQIVND (reference sequence). The CDR3 is 14 residues long. Between the trimmed V and J ends, which lost 3 bases and 7 bases, there was a span of 12 bases. The chain's CDR3 is CASSIKGAREKLFF. CDR3 DNA sequence: TGTGCCAGTAGTATTAAAGGGGCGCGTGAAAAACTGTTTTTT.

This chain uses TRBV7-8 with TRBJ2-3; D may be TRBD1 (5 bases). Germline lookup yields CDR1 SGHVS and CDR2 FQNEAQ. The CDR3 covers 14 residues. V shed 5 bases and J shed 2 bases, with 11 bases lying between them. The CDR3: CASSVSRDTDTQYF. The CDR3 DNA follows: TGTGCCAGCAGCGTGTCCAGGGACACAGATACGCAGTATTTT.

V gene TRBV19 combines with J gene TRBJ1-2, with D unresolved. The CDR3 consists of 11 residues. Germline assignment: CDR1 LNHDA and CDR2 SQIVND (reference sequence). Trimming stripped 5 bases from V and 7 bases from J, with 8 bases between. The CDR3 spells CASSEGGGYTF. Written as DNA, the CDR3 is TGTGCCAGTAGTGAGGGAGGTGGCTACACCTTC. Filled out from reference TRBV19 and TRBJ1-2, the complete variable domain reads DGGITQSPKYLFRKEGQNVTLSCEQNLNHDAMYWYRQDPGQGLRLIYYSQIVNDFQKGDIAEGYSVSREKKESFPLTVTSAQKNPTAFYLCASSEGGGYTFGSGTRLTVV.

A word on this clone: At one end, the junction sequence differs from germline, possibly due to a read error. CDR3 amino acids: CASSSPGQGTF. The CDR3 nucleotides read TGTGCCAGCAGTTCCCCGGGACAGGGAACATTT. The chain combines TRBV28 with TRBJ2-3, with 9 bases aligning to TRBD1. Germline lookup yields CDR1 MDHEN and CDR2 SYDVKM. The CDR3 is 11 amino acids.

The gene calls are TRBV4-2 and TRBJ2-7; 8 positions agree with TRBD2. Per the germline V gene, CDR1 is LGHNA and CDR2 is YNFKEQ. Trimming cost V 1 base and J 2 bases; bases outside gene matches: 4. This CDR3 contains 15 residues. CDR3: CASSQVPGGTYEQYF. As DNA, the CDR3 is TGTGCCAGCAGCCAAGTCCCGGGGGGGACCTACGAGCAGTACTTC.

The chain combines TRBV5-8 with TRBJ1-4; D is possibly TRBD1 (5 bases). The germline gives CDR1 SGHTS, CDR2 YDEGEE. This CDR3 is built from 14 residues. V gave up 4 bases and J gave up 5 bases, with 12 bases separating them. The CDR3, as DNA: TGTGCCAGCAGCCGGTCGACAGAGAATGAAAAACTGTTTTTT. It codes for CASSRSTENEKLFF.

This rearrangement joins TRBV19 to TRBJ1-5, with TRBD1 as a possible D gene (6 bases). The CDR3 totals 14 residues. Germline loops: CDR1 LNHDA, CDR2 SQIVND (reference sequence). V lost 4 bases, J lost 4 bases, and 11 bases lay in between. As DNA, the CDR3 is TGTGCCAGTAGTAAGGACAGATTTAATCAGCCCCAGCATTTT. This encodes CASSKDRFNQPQHF.

The gene calls are TRBV19 and TRBJ1-1; 7 bases are shared with TRBD1. This CDR3 is 14 amino acids long. Germline V gives CDR1 LNHDA, CDR2 SQIVND (reference sequence). Losses at the gene ends were 6 bases for V and 4 bases for J; bases not matched to a gene: 8. This CDR3 is CASRGETGITEAFF. Here the CDR3 DNA reads TGTGCCAGTAGAGGGGAGACAGGGATCACTGAAGCTTTCTTT.

The chain recombines TRBV18 with TRBJ1-2; TRBD1 might be the D (6 bases). Germline CDR1 reads KGHSH; CDR2 reads LQKENI. Trimming cost V 6 bases and J 6 bases, with 20 bases left between them. The CDR3 loop spans 15 amino acids. The CDR3 is CASSQTRTAANGYTF. As DNA, the CDR3 is TGTGCCAGCTCCCAGACTCGGACAGCCGCAAATGGCTACACCTTC. The variable domain in full, completed from reference TRBV18 and TRBJ1-2, reads NAGVMQNPRHLVRRRGQEARLRCSPMKGHSHVYWYRQLPEEGLKFMVYLQKENIIDESGMPKERFSAEFPKEGPSILRIQQVVRGDSAAYFCASSQTRTAANGYTFGSGTRLTVV.

This chain connects TRBV9 to TRBJ2-5; D is perhaps TRBD2 (5 bases). The germline V gene has CDR1 SGDLS and CDR2 YYNGEE. The CDR3 loop spans 16 amino acids. Trimming took 0 bases from V and 5 from J, leaving 17 bases between them. Written as DNA, the CDR3 is TGTGCCAGCAGCGTAGGTGATGCCCCCTGGAGGGAGACCCAGTACTTC. This gives the protein CASSVGDAPWRETQYF. Full variable domain (missing parts from reference TRBV9 and TRBJ2-5): DSGVTQTPKHLITATGQRVTLRCSPRSGDLSVYWYQQSLDQGLQFLIQYYNGEERAKGNILERFSAQQFPDLHSELNLSSLELGDSALYFCASSVGDAPWRETQYFGPGTRLLVL.

The V call is TRBV13, the J call TRBJ1-2; D is ambiguous. Trimming removed 3 bases at V and 7 bases at J, with 6 bases between. Germline-derived CDR1 and CDR2 are PRHDT and FYEKMQ (reference sequence). The CDR3 consists of 11 residues. As DNA, the CDR3 is TGTGCCAGCAGCTTTGAAGCTGGCTACACCTTC. It is translated as CASSFEAGYTF. The whole variable domain, filled in from reference TRBV13 and TRBJ1-2, reads AAGVIQSPRHLIKEKRETATLKCYPIPRHDTVYWYQQGPGQDPQFLISFYEKMQSDKGSIPDRFSAQQFSDYHSELNMSSLELGDSALYFCASSFEAGYTFGSGTRLTVV.